The TCR beta chain described here comes from a study of blood T cell repertoires in COVID-19. As for the study in general: Acute and convalescent COVID-19 specimens originated in the United States, Italy and Spain. PBMCs, B-cell-depleted T cells, or T cells were the source of the cDNA or gDNA that made up the material.

This clone was observed once. Per the germline V gene, CDR1 is KGHDR and CDR2 is SFDVKD. This CDR3 comprises 13 residues. The ends were cut back, 5 bases at V and 10 bases at J, with 14 bases in the middle. In the authors' workflow: Reference gene primer amplification yielded estimated nucleated cell counts. Some clones are missing from TCRdb's copy, which holds only in-frame ones; the method was immunoSEQ multiplex PCR. V and J calls and clone size come straight from that table; D and trimming were deduced from the DNA. This table has approximately 92,000 clones, around 84% appearing once. The rearrangement joins TRBV24-1 to TRBJ2-1; D might be TRBD2 (5 bases). The source is a man between 70 and 80 years old with active or convalescent COVID-19. Specimen: peripheral blood. The CDR3 region is CATSAPGPGEQFF. The CDR3 DNA sequence: TGTGCCACCAGTGCCCCTGGCCCGGGGGAGCAGTTCTTC.